This T cell receptor (beta chain) is from a study of T-cell memory formation after mild COVID-19. Across the whole study: Each donor largely had its own TCR clusters.

CDR3 size: 14 residues. Researchers used 5'RACE with constant-segment primers to make TCR alpha and TCR beta cDNA libraries that carry sample barcodes and UMIs. MiXCR, run by TCRdb on the 5' RACE reads, gives a single entry per CDR3 protein. This table has about 340,000 distinct CDR3 sequences, 20% to 25% appearing once. Worth noting for this clonotype: What it binds is unknown. The junction differs from germline at one of its ends, possibly a read error.

Study results and limitations: Among CD4+ contracting clones, most were CM and EM, and CD8+ ones EMRA. While clones contracting from day 15 to 85 were balanced between CD4 and CD8, later expanders leaned CD4+.

The specimen was PBMCs or a T cell subset sorted from them (not recorded which). V usage is TRBV12-3 or TRBV12-4 and J usage is TRBJ2-6; D is perhaps TRBD1 (5 bases). This receptor was identified in a man between 18 and 35 years old who had mild COVID-19 (a few samples of this study predate the infection). Cell type and time point are not known. For the CDR3, the DNA is TGTGCCAGCGGTATCGATACTGGGGCCATCGTCCTGACATTC. Amino acids: CASGIDTGAIVLTF.